The clone carrying this T cell receptor (beta chain) was observed once. Its antigen is not identified. The CDR3 has 19 amino acids. The J segment lost 3 bases and the V segment lost 0 bases, leaving 10 bases of the junction unmatched. The V gene's germline CDR1 is SGHRS and CDR2 YFSETQ. This record belongs to a study of shared clonotypes between healthy human individuals. Study-wide results and caveats: Shared clonotypes: 4.5% to 5% naive CD4, about 3.5% naive CD8, about 2.4% memory CD4, 0.4% memory CD8.

Here immunoSEQ multiplex PCR was the method, and the copy in TCRdb shows in-frame clones only, minus some. Of some 690,000 clones listed, roughly 91% are singletons. The material sequenced was memory CD8+ T cells from PBMCs. The subset is: CD45RO+ cells pooled with CCR7-negative TemRA cells. The TCR originated in a man between 18 and 35 years old in good health. Some clones in this sample may be carry-over from other donors' samples. The chain uses TRBV5-1 and TRBJ2-3; TRBD2 agrees at 13 bases. In DNA, the CDR3 is TGCGCCAGCAGCTTGGGGTTGAGACTAGCGGGAGGAAAGACAGATACGCAGTATTTT. Translated: CASSLGLRLAGGKTDTQYF.